Below, one TCR beta chain is given with its context. The antigen remains unidentified. These data come from a study of T cells after posttransplantation cyclophosphamide. Overall study results and limits: Blood and skin or GI T cell repertoires showed limited TRB overlap. After PTCy, TRB diversity resembled that of CNI/methotrexate controls. Donor CD8+ memory clones often dominated recipient blood repertoires at later times.

Some clones are missing from TCRdb's copy, which holds only in-frame ones; the method was immunoSEQ multiplex PCR. Among under 20,000 clones listed, 94% were seen once. The naive gate required viable CD3+CD4+ or CD3+CD8+ cells with CCR7+CD45RA+CD45RO-CD95-CD27+CD28+ phenotype. This related bone marrow graft donor gave peripheral blood on the day of marrow donation. This CDR3 region has 17 residues. Germline CDR1 SEHNR, CDR2 FQNEAQ (reference sequence). V lost 1 base and J lost 0, with 15 bases in between. Source material: naive CD4+ T cells sorted from blood. The TCR comes from a woman aged 45 to 65 in good health and a related stem cell transplant donor. The chain links TRBV7-9 to TRBJ1-1; possibly TRBD1 for D (6 bases). The CDR3: CASSLEGGTFMNTEAFF. DNA for the CDR3: TGTGCCAGCAGCTTAGAAGGGGGAACCTTCATGAACACTGAAGCTTTCTTT.